These 19 T cell receptor beta chains were all obtained from the same sample, sequenced in a study of blood T cell repertoires in COVID-19. Using immunoSEQ multiplex PCR, the repertoire was profiled, and TCRdb retains in-frame clones only, with some absent. The repertoire holds 63,000 or so clones, about 81% seen once, with about 9.1% in the top ten. Sequencing used peripheral blood. The receptors shown here come from a human donor in a cohort sampled during active COVID-19.

The rearrangement joins TRBV19 to TRBJ2-2; 9 bases map to TRBD2. CDR1 is LNHDA, CDR2 SQIVND, per germline (reference sequence). The CDR3 length is 13 residues. As DNA, the CDR3 is TGTGCTAGCGGGAGACCGAACACCGGGGAGCTGTTTTTT. Translation gives CASGRPNTGELFF.

This chain joins TRBV28 and TRBJ2-3; 12 nucleotides align to TRBD2. Germline V CDR1 and CDR2: MDHEN, SYDVKM. Losses at the gene ends were 2 bases for V and 7 bases for J; bases not matched to a gene: 4. The CDR3 contains 15 residues. The CDR3: CASSLGTSGSNTQYF. The DNA of the CDR3 is TGTGCCAGCAGTTTAGGGACTAGCGGGTCGAATACGCAGTATTTT.

The chain combines TRBV21-1 with TRBJ1-1. TRBV21-1 is classified as a pseudogene. This CDR3 has 14 amino acids. The CDR3 nucleotides are TGTGCCAGCAGCCAGCGGGGGAAATGCACTGAAGCTTTCTTT. Protein sequence: CASSQRGKCTEAFF.

V usage is TRBV27 and J usage is TRBJ1-1, with D hard to call. This CDR3 contains 15 residues. Germline CDR1 and CDR2: MNHEY and SMNVEV (reference sequence). Trimming removed 2 bases from V and 7 bases from J, with 17 bases in between. In DNA form, the CDR3 reads TGTGCCAGCAGTTTAAGGGTTTTTAGCGGAGATGAAGCTTTCTTT. Translated, it gives CASSLRVFSGDEAFF.

The chain has TRBV27 and TRBJ1-4; weak D call: TRBD1 (5 bases). Trimming stripped 0 bases from V and 1 base from J, with 30 bases between. This CDR3 spans 23 amino acids. CDR1 MNHEY and CDR2 SMNVEV come from the germline V gene (reference sequence). The CDR3 is CASSLSGISLTRDMLVTNEKLFF. CDR3 sequence (DNA): TGTGCCAGCAGTTTATCTGGCATTTCATTAACCAGGGATATGTTGGTAACTAATGAAAAACTGTTTTTT.

V gene TRBV27 combines with J gene TRBJ2-1; D might be TRBD2 (6 bases). V shed 6 bases and J shed 6 bases, with 15 bases lying between them. Germline assignment: CDR1 MNHEY and CDR2 SMNVEV (reference sequence). The CDR3 runs to 14 residues. The CDR3: CASSPAAGTNEQFF. DNA of the CDR3: TGTGCCAGCAGCCCAGCGGCGGGAACCAATGAGCAGTTCTTC.

J is TRBJ2-2 and V is TRBV7-6; TRBD1 agrees at 7 bases. The length of the CDR3 is 15 residues. CDR1 is SGHVS, CDR2 FNYEAQ, per germline. V shed 4 bases, J shed 5 bases, and the junction held 7 bases outside the gene matches. The CDR3 reads CASSSASRGTGELFF. CDR3 nucleotide sequence: TGTGCCAGCAGCTCGGCTAGCAGGGGGACCGGGGAGCTGTTTTTT.

This clone appeared a single time. The chain links TRBV5-1 to TRBJ2-7, with no clear D. Germline-derived CDR1 and CDR2 are SGHRS and YFSETQ. The CDR3 is 12 residues long. Between the trimmed V and J ends, which lost 4 bases and 4 bases, there was a span of 9 bases. For the CDR3, the DNA is TGCGCCAGCAGCCAGAACAGTTACGAGCAGTACTTC. Translated: CASSQNSYEQYF.

Turning to this clone: At the DNA level, this CDR3 is encoded by other sequences in the same sample as well. The chain combines TRBV11-2 with TRBJ1-2, with a possible D match to TRBD1 (6 bases). Germline V gene lookup returns CDR1 SGHAT and CDR2 FQNNGV. The CDR3 spans 14 residues. Trimming left V 5 bases short and J 2 bases short, with 12 bases between. The CDR3 DNA follows: TGTGCCAGCAGCCCCGGGCAGGGGAACTATGGCTACACCTTC. This codes for CASSPGQGNYGYTF.

The chain couples TRBV6-1 to TRBJ2-1, with D hard to call. From germline, CDR1 is MNHNS and CDR2 SASEGT. The V end was cut by 1 base, the J end by 1 base, with 5 bases between. This CDR3 is 14 amino acids long. CDR3 coding DNA: TGTGCCAGCAGTGAAGGCAGGTCCTACAATGAGCAGTTCTTC. Its protein is CASSEGRSYNEQFF.

The V call is TRBV28, the J call TRBJ2-1; 12 bases fit TRBD2. The germline V gene encodes CDR1 MDHEN and CDR2 SYDVKM. The CDR3 is made up of 17 amino acids. Losses at the gene ends were 4 bases for V and 4 bases for J; bases not matched to a gene: 8. The CDR3 spells CASSWALAGGGYNEQFF. For the CDR3, the DNA is TGTGCCAGCAGTTGGGCGCTAGCGGGAGGGGGATACAATGAGCAGTTCTTC.

The gene calls are TRBV5-6 and TRBJ2-5; 9 bases match TRBD1. The CDR3 is made up of 15 amino acids. With 2 bases clipped from V and 1 base from J, the junction kept 3 bases outside the gene matches. Germline CDR1 and CDR2: SGHDT and YYEEEE. CDR3 sequence reads: CASSLGQGRQETQYF. The DNA of the CDR3 is TGTGCCAGCAGCTTAGGACAGGGGCGCCAAGAGACCCAGTACTTC.

This chain links TRBV6-5 with TRBJ1-5; no firm D call. Per the germline V gene, CDR1 is MNHEY and CDR2 is SVGAGI. This CDR3 comprises 15 residues. Trimming left V 6 bases short and J 3 bases short, with 15 bases between. Here the CDR3 reads CASSQTGDNNQPQHF. CDR3 DNA sequence: TGTGCCAGCAGCCAGACCGGAGATAACAATCAGCCCCAGCATTTT.

The V and J genes are TRBV5-6 and TRBJ2-3; 13 nucleotides match TRBD2. The J segment lost 4 bases and the V segment lost 4 bases, leaving 9 bases of the junction unmatched. The length of the CDR3 is 17 residues. Germline V CDR1 and CDR2: SGHDT, YYEEEE. The CDR3 loop is CASSPGTSGIGADTQYF. The CDR3 DNA sequence: TGTGCCAGCAGCCCCGGGACTAGCGGGATAGGGGCAGATACGCAGTATTTT.

This chain uses TRBV28 with TRBJ2-1; TRBD2 matches at 9 bases. This CDR3 has 17 amino acids. Germline loops: CDR1 MDHEN, CDR2 SYDVKM. Trimming cost V 4 bases and J 2 bases; bases outside gene matches: 9. This CDR3 is CASSSTILAGAYNEQFF. The CDR3 DNA follows: TGTGCCAGCAGTTCCACCATACTAGCGGGTGCCTACAATGAGCAGTTCTTC.

This chain links TRBV11-2 with TRBJ2-7; possibly TRBD2 for D (6 bases). Germline V CDR1 and CDR2: SGHAT, FQNNGV. Trimming took off 5 bases at V and 3 bases at J, with 14 bases between the two ends. This CDR3 region has 14 residues. CDR3 amino acids: CASSPGGSDYEQYF. The CDR3 nucleotides read TGTGCCAGCAGCCCCGGGGGATCCGACTACGAGCAGTACTTC.

The J gene is TRBJ2-1, the V gene TRBV6-1, with TRBD2 identical over 11 bases. V shed 1 base and J 6 bases; nucleotides not matched to a gene: 17. The germline gives CDR1 MNHNS, CDR2 SASEGT. This CDR3 has 20 amino acids. The CDR3 is CASSEEGWASGRSWGNEQFF. In DNA form, the CDR3 reads TGTGCCAGCAGTGAAGAGGGTTGGGCTAGCGGGAGGTCGTGGGGCAATGAGCAGTTCTTC.

The chain uses TRBV15 and TRBJ1-2; 8 bases line up with TRBD1. Trimming took 5 bases from V and 7 from J; bases not matched to a gene: 6. Germline lookup yields CDR1 LNHNV and CDR2 YYDKDF (reference sequence). The CDR3 sequence is 13 residues long. This chain's CDR3 is CATSPGQGGGYTF. As DNA, the CDR3 is TGTGCCACCAGCCCTGGACAGGGTGGTGGCTACACCTTC.

The gene calls are TRBV27 and TRBJ2-7; 7 bases map to TRBD2. The CDR3 loop spans 13 amino acids. Germline values: CDR1 MNHEY, CDR2 SMNVEV (reference sequence). The V segment lost 8 bases and the J segment 2 bases; nucleotides outside the gene matches: 6. The CDR3 region is CASGAGVTYEQYF. In DNA, the CDR3 is TGTGCCAGCGGGGCGGGAGTAACCTACGAGCAGTACTTC.